What follows is one T cell receptor (beta chain) and its context. What it recognizes is unknown. Germline CDR1 and CDR2: SEHNR and FQNEAQ (reference sequence). The CDR3 is 15 amino acids. Trimming pared 3 bases from V and 3 bases from J, leaving 15 bases between. This specimen belongs to a study of T cell repertoires in cytomegalovirus infection. About the study: Recently described HLA-C-restricted plus well-studied HLA-B-restricted CMV epitopes were used. It can be stated that public TCR beta signatures indicated CMV infection as well as a matching HLA type. Study-level results: Ex vivo, HLA-C-restricted CMV-specific TCR beta clonotypes prevailed over the rest of the response. The cumulative frequency of public TCR beta families distinguished individuals who carried CMV together with the relevant HLA.

In TCRdb, the reads were re-called with MiXCR into one record per CDR3 protein. In the table there are 360,000 or so distinct CDR3 sequences, approximately 30% of which are singletons. The source was cultured PBMCs, collected from culture after CMV antigen stimulation. The receptor was derived from a human donor in good health (CMV status not recorded). Some clones in this sample may be carry-over from other donors' samples. The chain carries TRBV7-9 and TRBJ2-7; D ambiguous. CDR3 region: CASSFPTAGYYEQYV. DNA for the CDR3: TGTGCCAGCAGCTTCCCTACGGCAGGATACTACGAGCAGTACGTC.